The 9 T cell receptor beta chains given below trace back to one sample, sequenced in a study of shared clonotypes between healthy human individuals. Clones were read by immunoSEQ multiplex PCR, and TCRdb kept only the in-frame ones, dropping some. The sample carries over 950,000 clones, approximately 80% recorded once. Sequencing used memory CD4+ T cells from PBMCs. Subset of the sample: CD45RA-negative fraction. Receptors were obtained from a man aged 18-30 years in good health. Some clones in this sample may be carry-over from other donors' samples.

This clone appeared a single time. The DNA of the CDR3 is TGTGCCAGCAGCCGGGACAACCTCAATCAGCCCCAGCATTTT. It is translated as CASSRDNLNQPQHF. The chain has TRBV9 and TRBJ1-5; D may be TRBD1 (6 bases). The CDR3 loop spans 14 amino acids. Germline V gene lookup returns CDR1 SGDLS and CDR2 YYNGEE. V gave up 4 bases and J gave up 3 bases, with 11 bases separating them.

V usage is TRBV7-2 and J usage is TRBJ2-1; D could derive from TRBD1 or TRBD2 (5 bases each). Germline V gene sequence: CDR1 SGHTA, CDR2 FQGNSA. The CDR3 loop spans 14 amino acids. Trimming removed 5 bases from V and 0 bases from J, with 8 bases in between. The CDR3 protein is CASSMGDSYNEQFF. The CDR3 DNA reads TGTGCCAGCAGCATGGGGGACTCCTACAATGAGCAGTTCTTC.

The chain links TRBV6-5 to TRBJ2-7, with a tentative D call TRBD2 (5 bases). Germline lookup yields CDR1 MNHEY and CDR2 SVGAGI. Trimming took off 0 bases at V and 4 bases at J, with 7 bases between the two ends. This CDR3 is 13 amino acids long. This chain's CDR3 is CASSYSREYEQYF. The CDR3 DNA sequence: TGTGCCAGCAGTTACTCGAGGGAGTACGAGCAGTACTTC.

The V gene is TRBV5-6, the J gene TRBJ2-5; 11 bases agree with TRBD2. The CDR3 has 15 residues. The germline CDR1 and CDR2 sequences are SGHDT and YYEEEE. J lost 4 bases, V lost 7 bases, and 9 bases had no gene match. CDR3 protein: CASRYLAGGAETQYF. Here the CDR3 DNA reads TGTGCCAGCCGCTACCTAGCGGGAGGCGCAGAGACCCAGTACTTC.

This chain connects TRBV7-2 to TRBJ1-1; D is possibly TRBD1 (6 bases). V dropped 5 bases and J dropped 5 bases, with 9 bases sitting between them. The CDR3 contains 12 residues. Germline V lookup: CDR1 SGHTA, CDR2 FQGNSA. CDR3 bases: TGTGCCAGCAGCAACAGGGTGACTGAAGCTTTCTTT. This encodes CASSNRVTEAFF.

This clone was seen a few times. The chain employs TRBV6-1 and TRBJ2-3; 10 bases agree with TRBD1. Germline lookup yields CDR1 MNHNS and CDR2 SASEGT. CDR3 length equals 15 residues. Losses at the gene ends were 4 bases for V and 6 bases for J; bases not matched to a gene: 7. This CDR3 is CASSGRQGALDTQYF. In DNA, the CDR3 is TGTGCCAGCAGTGGTAGACAGGGGGCTCTCGATACGCAGTATTTT.

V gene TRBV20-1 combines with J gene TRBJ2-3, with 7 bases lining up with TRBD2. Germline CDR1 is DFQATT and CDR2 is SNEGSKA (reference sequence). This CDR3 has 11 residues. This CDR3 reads CGGGSTDTQYF. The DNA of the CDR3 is TGCGGGGGGGGAAGCACAGATACGCAGTATTTT.

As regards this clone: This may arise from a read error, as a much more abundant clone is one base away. The CDR3 bases are TGTGCCAGCAGCCAGACAGGTAGCAATCAGCCCCAGCATTTT. Translated, it gives CASSQTGSNQPQHF. The rearrangement links TRBV7-2 to TRBJ1-5, with a possible D match to TRBD1 (6 bases). Trimming left V 5 bases short and J 0 bases short, with 8 bases between. CDR1 and CDR2 (germline): SGHTA, FQGNSA. This CDR3 is built from 14 residues.

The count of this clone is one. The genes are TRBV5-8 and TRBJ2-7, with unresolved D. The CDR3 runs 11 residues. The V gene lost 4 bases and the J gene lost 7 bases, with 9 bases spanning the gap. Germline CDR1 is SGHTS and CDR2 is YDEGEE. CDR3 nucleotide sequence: TGTGCCAGCAGCCCCCGACGGGAGCAGTACTTC. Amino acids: CASSPRREQYF.